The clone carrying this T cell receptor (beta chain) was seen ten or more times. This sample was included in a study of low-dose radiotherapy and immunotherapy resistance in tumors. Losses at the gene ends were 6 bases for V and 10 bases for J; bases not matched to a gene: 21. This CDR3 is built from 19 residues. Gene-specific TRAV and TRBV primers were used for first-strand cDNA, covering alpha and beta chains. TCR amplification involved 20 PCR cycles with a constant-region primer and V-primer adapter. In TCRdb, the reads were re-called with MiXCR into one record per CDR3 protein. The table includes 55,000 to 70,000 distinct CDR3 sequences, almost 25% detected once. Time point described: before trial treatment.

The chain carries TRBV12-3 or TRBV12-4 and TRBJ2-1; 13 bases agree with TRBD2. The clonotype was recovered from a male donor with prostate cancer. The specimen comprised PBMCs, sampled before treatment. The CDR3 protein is CASRFYGRGLAGVGGEQFF. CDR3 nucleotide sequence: TGTGCCAGCAGGTTTTACGGCCGAGGACTAGCGGGAGTTGGGGGAGAGCAGTTCTTC.